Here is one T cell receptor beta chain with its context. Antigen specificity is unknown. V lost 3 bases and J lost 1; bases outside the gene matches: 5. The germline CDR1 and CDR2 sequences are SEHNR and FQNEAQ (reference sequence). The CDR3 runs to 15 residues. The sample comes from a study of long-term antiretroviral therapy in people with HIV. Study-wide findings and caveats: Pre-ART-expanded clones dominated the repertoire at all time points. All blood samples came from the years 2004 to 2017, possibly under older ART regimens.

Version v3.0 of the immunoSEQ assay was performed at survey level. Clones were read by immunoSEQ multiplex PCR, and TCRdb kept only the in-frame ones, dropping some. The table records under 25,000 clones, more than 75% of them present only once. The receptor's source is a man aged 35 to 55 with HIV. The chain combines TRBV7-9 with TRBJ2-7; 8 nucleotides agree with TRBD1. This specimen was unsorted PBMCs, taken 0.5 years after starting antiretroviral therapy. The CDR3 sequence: CASSFLGQASYEQYF. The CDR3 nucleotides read TGTGCCAGCAGCTTTTTGGGACAGGCATCCTACGAGCAGTACTTC.